The rows below give T cell receptor beta chains drawn from one sample of a study of early T cells in non-severe SARS-CoV-2 infection. MiXCR, run by TCRdb on the 5' RACE reads, gives a single entry per CDR3 protein. Here the sample spans about 79,000 distinct CDR3 sequences, approximately 13% being singletons. Sample: whole blood. The receptors were gathered from an adult who was a healthcare worker with PCR-confirmed SARS-CoV-2 infection or an uninfected control (not recorded which). CDR3s include the opening cysteine and the closing phenylalanine or tryptophan. The D gene is left open where the match is weak. Clone size is not always given. Where it is, it says once, few, many or a class for expanded clones.

abundance: few; v_gene: TRBV6-5; j_gene: TRBJ1-2; d_gene: TRBD1; CDR3nt: TGTGCCAGCAGTTCCCGACCGGACAGGAACTATGGCTACACCTTC; CDR3aa: CASSSRPDRNYGYTF
abundance: many; v_gene: TRBV6-5; j_gene: TRBJ2-1; d_gene: TRBD2; CDR3nt: TGTGCCAGCAGTACGAGACTAGCGGGAGAGTACAATGAGCAGTTCTTC; CDR3aa: CASSTRLAGEYNEQFF
abundance: many; v_gene: TRBV10-3; j_gene: TRBJ2-1; d_gene: TRBD2; CDR3nt: TGTGCCATCAGTGAGCCTATTAGCGGGAGTGGAATTAGGTACAATGAGCAGTTCTTC; CDR3aa: CAISEPISGSGIRYNEQFF
abundance: many; v_gene: TRBV3-1; j_gene: TRBJ1-4; d_gene: TRBD1; CDR3nt: TGTGCCAGCAGCCGAGGACAGGGGGTTAATGAAAAACTGTTTTTT; CDR3aa: CASSRGQGVNEKLFF
abundance: many; v_gene: TRBV20-1; j_gene: TRBJ2-1; d_gene: -; CDR3nt: TGCAGTGCTAGGGGGGGTGGCGGGCAGTTCTTC; CDR3aa: CSARGGGGQFF
abundance: -; v_gene: TRBV27; j_gene: TRBJ2-7; d_gene: -; CDR3nt: TGTGCCAGCAGGGCCTCCGGCTCCTACGAGCAGTACTTC; CDR3aa: CASRASGSYEQYF
abundance: few; v_gene: TRBV28; j_gene: TRBJ2-4; d_gene: TRBD2; CDR3nt: TGTGCCAGCCCACAGCAGTTTAATCTCGGACTAGCGGGCGGTGCCAAAAACATTCAGTACTTC; CDR3aa: CASPQQFNLGLAGGAKNIQYF
abundance: few; v_gene: TRBV28; j_gene: TRBJ2-1; d_gene: -; CDR3nt: TGTGCCAGCAGTTCCCCGACTGGGAGCTCCTACAATGAGCAGTTCTTC; CDR3aa: CASSSPTGSSYNEQFF
abundance: -; v_gene: TRBV12-3/TRBV12-4; j_gene: TRBJ2-5; d_gene: -; CDR3nt: TGTGCCAGCAGCCCCCCGGGACGGAACCAAGAGACCCAGTACTTC; CDR3aa: CASSPPGRNQETQYF
abundance: few; v_gene: TRBV10-1; j_gene: TRBJ2-5; d_gene: -; CDR3nt: TGCGCCAGCAGTGAGTCCGGGGGAGAGACCCAGTACTTC; CDR3aa: CASSESGGETQYF
abundance: few; v_gene: TRBV3-1; j_gene: TRBJ2-5; d_gene: TRBD2; CDR3nt: TGTGCCAGCAGTATGACTAGCGGGGCTTGGGGGTACTTC; CDR3aa: CASSMTSGAWGYF
abundance: many; v_gene: TRBV7-4; j_gene: TRBJ2-7; d_gene: -; CDR3nt: TGTGCCAGCAGCAAGACTAGTCCCACAACCTACGAGCAGTACTTC; CDR3aa: CASSKTSPTTYEQYF
abundance: -; v_gene: TRBV20-1; j_gene: TRBJ2-1; d_gene: -; CDR3nt: TGCAGTGTTACGCGCACAAACAATGAGCAGTTCTTC; CDR3aa: CSVTRTNNEQFF
abundance: -; v_gene: TRBV5-4; j_gene: TRBJ1-6; d_gene: TRBD1; CDR3nt: TGTGCCAGCAGCTTCGGACAGGGGGGGAGCTCCTATAATTCACCCCTCCACTTT; CDR3aa: CASSFGQGGSSYNSPLHF
abundance: many; v_gene: TRBV14; j_gene: TRBJ1-1; d_gene: TRBD1; CDR3nt: TGTGCCAGCAGCATACCGGGACAGTACACTGAAGCTTTCTTT; CDR3aa: CASSIPGQYTEAFF
abundance: many; v_gene: TRBV28; j_gene: TRBJ2-7; d_gene: TRBD2; CDR3nt: TGTGCCAGCACCCCGGGACTAGCGGGGACCCTCTACGAGCAGTACTTC; CDR3aa: CASTPGLAGTLYEQYF
abundance: many; v_gene: TRBV28; j_gene: TRBJ2-7; d_gene: -; CDR3nt: TGTGCCAGCAGTTCATTGGGGCCGCCCTACGAGCAGTACTTC; CDR3aa: CASSSLGPPYEQYF
abundance: many; v_gene: TRBV5-1; j_gene: TRBJ2-1; d_gene: TRBD2; CDR3nt: TGCGCCAGCAGCTTGTGGTCTTCGACTAGCGGGAGAAGGTACAATGAGCAGTTCTTC; CDR3aa: CASSLWSSTSGRRYNEQFF
abundance: many; v_gene: TRBV7-2; j_gene: TRBJ2-2; d_gene: -; CDR3nt: TGTGCCAGCACCAAGATGACCGGGGAGCTGTTTTTT; CDR3aa: CASTKMTGELFF
abundance: -; v_gene: TRBV2; j_gene: TRBJ2-2; d_gene: -; CDR3nt: TGTGCCAGCAGTGAGAGCTACCTCACCGGGGAGCTGTTTTTT; CDR3aa: CASSESYLTGELFF
abundance: few; v_gene: TRBV3-1; j_gene: TRBJ1-1; d_gene: -; CDR3nt: TGTGCCAGCAGCCCACGCGGAGCGAACACTGAAGCTTTCTTT; CDR3aa: CASSPRGANTEAFF
abundance: -; v_gene: TRBV29-1; j_gene: TRBJ1-2; d_gene: -; CDR3nt: TGCAGCGTTGAAAAGGGTGACTATGGCTACACCTTC; CDR3aa: CSVEKGDYGYTF
abundance: -; v_gene: TRBV5-1; j_gene: TRBJ1-5; d_gene: -; CDR3nt: TGCGCCAGCAGCTTCAGGGGTAAGGGAACGAGTGCAAATCAGCCCCAGCATTTT; CDR3aa: CASSFRGKGTSANQPQHF
abundance: few; v_gene: TRBV29-1; j_gene: TRBJ2-1; d_gene: -; CDR3nt: TGCAGCGTCGCCAATGGGTTCTACAATGAGCAGTTCTTC; CDR3aa: CSVANGFYNEQFF
abundance: -; v_gene: TRBV7-9; j_gene: TRBJ1-3; d_gene: -; CDR3nt: TGTGCCAGCAGCTTTATCGCGGGGAGCTCTGGAACCACCATATATTTT; CDR3aa: CASSFIAGSSGTTIYF
abundance: many; v_gene: TRBV5-1; j_gene: TRBJ2-7; d_gene: TRBD1; CDR3nt: TGCGCCAGCAGCACCGGGACAGGGGCCTACGAGCAGTACTTC; CDR3aa: CASSTGTGAYEQYF
abundance: many; v_gene: TRBV24-1; j_gene: TRBJ2-2; d_gene: TRBD1; CDR3nt: TGTGCCACCAGTGTTACCCGGGACAGGGGTACCGGGGAGCTGTTTTTT; CDR3aa: CATSVTRDRGTGELFF
abundance: many; v_gene: TRBV7-8; j_gene: TRBJ2-5; d_gene: -; CDR3nt: TGTGCCAGCACTCCCTCACAGGCACAAGAGACCCAGTACTTC; CDR3aa: CASTPSQAQETQYF
abundance: -; v_gene: TRBV6-5; j_gene: TRBJ1-1; d_gene: -; CDR3nt: TGTGCCAGCAGTCGCGACAGATTCGGGAACACTGAAGCTTTCTTT; CDR3aa: CASSRDRFGNTEAFF
abundance: -; v_gene: TRBV4-1; j_gene: TRBJ2-7; d_gene: -; CDR3nt: TGCGCCAGCAGCCAAGATTCGAGCCGTCCGGGCGAGCAGTACTTC; CDR3aa: CASSQDSSRPGEQYF
abundance: -; v_gene: TRBV20-1; j_gene: TRBJ2-7; d_gene: TRBD2; CDR3nt: TGCAGTGCTAGGGACTTAAGGCGGGAGGAGATGTACTTC; CDR3aa: CSARDLRREEMYF
abundance: few; v_gene: TRBV5-4; j_gene: TRBJ1-5; d_gene: -; CDR3nt: TGTGCCAGCAGCTTGGAGCGCGGACAGCCCCAGCATTTT; CDR3aa: CASSLERGQPQHF
abundance: many; v_gene: TRBV7-9; j_gene: TRBJ2-1; d_gene: -; CDR3nt: TGTGCCAGCAACTCGCGCCGCGAGGCCGCGATCGAGCAGTTCTTC; CDR3aa: CASNSRREAAIEQFF
abundance: -; v_gene: TRBV20-1; j_gene: TRBJ2-2; d_gene: TRBD1; CDR3nt: TGCAGTGCTACAGGGGGATTTTGGAGCACCGGGGAGCTGTTTTTT; CDR3aa: CSATGGFWSTGELFF
abundance: few; v_gene: TRBV28; j_gene: TRBJ1-2; d_gene: -; CDR3nt: TGTGCCAGCAGTTTACTTATGTCAGTCTATGGCTACACCTTC; CDR3aa: CASSLLMSVYGYTF
abundance: -; v_gene: TRBV2; j_gene: TRBJ1-1; d_gene: TRBD1; CDR3nt: TGTGCCAGCAGACGGGACAGTAACACTGAAGCTTTCTTT; CDR3aa: CASRRDSNTEAFF
abundance: few; v_gene: TRBV13; j_gene: TRBJ2-1; d_gene: TRBD1; CDR3nt: TGTGCCAGCAGCTTAGATCCGACAGGGGCAGTCTACAATGAGCAGTTCTTC; CDR3aa: CASSLDPTGAVYNEQFF
abundance: -; v_gene: TRBV3-1; j_gene: TRBJ1-4; d_gene: TRBD1; CDR3nt: TGTGCCAGCAGCCAAGATTGGGAGGGGGCGGCTAATGAAAAACTGTTTTTT; CDR3aa: CASSQDWEGAANEKLFF
abundance: many; v_gene: TRBV10-2; j_gene: TRBJ2-1; d_gene: -; CDR3nt: TGCGCCAGCAGTGAAGCGGGTACTTCCTACAATGAGCAGTTCTTC; CDR3aa: CASSEAGTSYNEQFF
abundance: many; v_gene: TRBV4-1; j_gene: TRBJ1-6; d_gene: -; CDR3nt: TGCGCCAGCAGCCAAGATCGGGGTCGGGGTTCACCCCTCCACTTT; CDR3aa: CASSQDRGRGSPLHF
abundance: few; v_gene: TRBV18; j_gene: TRBJ2-7; d_gene: TRBD1; CDR3nt: TGTGCCAGCTCACCCCCGCTGGGACAGACTTACGAGCAGTACTTC; CDR3aa: CASSPPLGQTYEQYF
abundance: many; v_gene: TRBV12-3/TRBV12-4; j_gene: TRBJ1-1; d_gene: -; CDR3nt: TGTGCCAGCAGCTGGAACACTGAAGCTTTCTTT; CDR3aa: CASSWNTEAFF
abundance: few; v_gene: TRBV5-1; j_gene: TRBJ2-5; d_gene: -; CDR3nt: TGCGCCAGCAGCCCGGGCGTTCAAGAGACCCAGTACTTC; CDR3aa: CASSPGVQETQYF
abundance: many; v_gene: TRBV27; j_gene: TRBJ2-7; d_gene: TRBD2; CDR3nt: TGTGCCAGCAGTCCAAGTTGGGGGACTAGCGGGATCACCTACGAGCAGTACTTC; CDR3aa: CASSPSWGTSGITYEQYF
abundance: many; v_gene: TRBV15; j_gene: TRBJ2-2; d_gene: TRBD2; CDR3nt: TGTGCCACCAACCAGGACGGGACTAGCGGGGGAAAGGGGCCAGCCGGGGAGCTGTTTTTT; CDR3aa: CATNQDGTSGGKGPAGELFF
abundance: few; v_gene: TRBV6-5; j_gene: TRBJ1-2; d_gene: TRBD1; CDR3nt: TGTGCCAGCAGTCGTGACAGGGATTTTAACTATGGCTACACCTTC; CDR3aa: CASSRDRDFNYGYTF
abundance: few; v_gene: TRBV29-1; j_gene: TRBJ2-1; d_gene: -; CDR3nt: TGCAGCGTTGGGAGGCGCCAGTCCTACAATGAGCAGTTCTTC; CDR3aa: CSVGRRQSYNEQFF
abundance: -; v_gene: TRBV10-3; j_gene: TRBJ1-2; d_gene: -; CDR3nt: TGTGCCATCTCACTCCTTCCTGAATCCCAGGCTAACTATGGCTACACCTTC; CDR3aa: CAISLLPESQANYGYTF
abundance: many; v_gene: TRBV7-6; j_gene: TRBJ1-5; d_gene: -; CDR3nt: TGTGCCAGCAGCTTATCTAATCAGCCCCAGCATTTT; CDR3aa: CASSLSNQPQHF
abundance: -; v_gene: TRBV12-3/TRBV12-4; j_gene: TRBJ2-7; d_gene: -; CDR3nt: TGTGCCAGCAGCCCGGAGGGTAGACGATTTTCCTACGAGCAGTACTTC; CDR3aa: CASSPEGRRFSYEQYF
abundance: -; v_gene: TRBV7-2; j_gene: TRBJ2-1; d_gene: TRBD2; CDR3nt: TGTGCCAGCAGTAAAGCGGGCCTACTAGCGGGGGGGCCCAATGAGCAGTTCTTC; CDR3aa: CASSKAGLLAGGPNEQFF
abundance: many; v_gene: TRBV18; j_gene: TRBJ1-1; d_gene: -; CDR3nt: TGTGCCAGCTCACCACAGGGGATGAACACTGAAGCTTTCTTT; CDR3aa: CASSPQGMNTEAFF
abundance: many; v_gene: TRBV2; j_gene: TRBJ1-2; d_gene: -; CDR3nt: TGTGCCAGCAGTGCCAGCGGGGGGGACTATGGCTACACCTTC; CDR3aa: CASSASGGDYGYTF